Listed below are T cell receptor beta chains from one sample, sequenced in a study of CD8 T cells in ankylosing spondylitis. TCRdb independently ran MiXCR on the 5' RACE reads; one entry per CDR3 protein. The profile shows 40,000 or so distinct CDR3 sequences, roughly 3% of them singletons. The specimen sequenced was blood, either unsorted or a sorted T cell fraction (not recorded which). These receptor sequences come from a male donor with ankylosing spondylitis or in good health (not recorded which). The CDR3 runs from the conserved cysteine through the conserved F or W. The D gene is left open where the match is weak. Expanded clones get a size class; other rows say once, few or many, or leave the size out.

d_gene	v_gene	abundance	len	j_gene	CDR3nt	CDR3aa
-	TRBV9	many	14	TRBJ1-1	TGTGCCAGCAGCGTAGCTCCGGCGAACACTGAAGCTTTCTTT	CASSVAPANTEAFF
-	TRBV9	many	11	TRBJ2-5	TGTGCCAGCAGTTCTAGGGAGACCCAGTACTTC	CASSSRETQYF
-	TRBV9	many	18	TRBJ2-3	TGTGCCAGCAGCGCGCTGACCGCTAACTACGGGAGCACAGATACGCAGTATTTT	CASSALTANYGSTDTQYF
TRBD2	TRBV9	many	15	TRBJ2-5	TGTGCCAGCAGCGCCTCGGGGGGGCCCCAAGAGACCCAGTACTTC	CASSASGGPQETQYF
-	TRBV9	many	17	TRBJ2-1	TGTGCCAGCAGCGTAGTGGCTAGCCCAATCTCCTACAATGAGCAGTTCTTC	CASSVVASPISYNEQFF
-	TRBV9	-	12	TRBJ1-3	TGTGCCAGCAGCCGCTCTGGAAACACCATATATTTT	CASSRSGNTIYF
-	TRBV9	many	17	TRBJ2-1	TGTGCCAGCAGCGTAGCTCCCACGAGGAGCTCCTACAATGAGCAGTTCTTC	CASSVAPTRSSYNEQFF
-	TRBV9	many	15	TRBJ2-1	TGTGCCAGCAGCGTAGTGGCCTATACCTACAATGAGCAGTTCTTC	CASSVVAYTYNEQFF
-	TRBV9	many	13	TRBJ2-2	TGTGCCAGCAGCGTACTCGGCGCCGGGGAGCTGTTTTTT	CASSVLGAGELFF
TRBD1	TRBV9	many	16	TRBJ2-2	TGTGCCAGCAGCGTAGTGGCAGGGGGCAACACCGGGGAGCTGTTTTTT	CASSVVAGGNTGELFF
TRBD2	TRBV9	many	16	TRBJ2-1	TGTGCCAGCAGCCCTTCGGCGGGAGTTCGGTGGGATGAGCAGTTCTTC	CASSPSAGVRWDEQFF
-	TRBV9	many	15	TRBJ1-4	TGTGCCAGCAGCGGTCATCAGGGGCCGGGGGAAAAACTGTTTTTT	CASSGHQGPGEKLFF
-	TRBV6-4	medium-sized	12	TRBJ2-1	TGTGCCGTCCACGGGACTTCAAATGAGCAGTTCTTC	CAVHGTSNEQFF
-	TRBV9	many	15	TRBJ1-1	TGTGCCAGCAGCGCCCTAGGAGGGGGGAACACTGAAGCTTTCTTT	CASSALGGGNTEAFF
TRBD1	TRBV9	many	14	TRBJ2-3	TGTGCCAGCAGCCCGACAGGGACCACAGATACGCAGTATTTT	CASSPTGTTDTQYF
TRBD2	TRBV9	many	18	TRBJ2-2	TGTGCCAGCAGCTCAGGAGCACTAGCGGGAGTTGGCACCGGGGAGCTGTTTTTT	CASSSGALAGVGTGELFF
-	TRBV9	many	16	TRBJ2-5	TGTGCCAGCAGCGTAGATCCGGGGGCGTCCCAAGAGACCCAGTACTTC	CASSVDPGASQETQYF
TRBD2	TRBV9	many	17	TRBJ2-1	TGTGCCAGCAGCTCCGGGACTAGCGGAAGCTATAATCGGGAGCAGTTCTTC	CASSSGTSGSYNREQFF
TRBD1	TRBV9	many	15	TRBJ1-6	TGTGCCAGCAGCGTAGGGACAGGGAGTAATTCACCCCTCCACTTT	CASSVGTGSNSPLHF
TRBD2	TRBV9	many	17	TRBJ2-3	TGTGCCAGCAGCGACTTTCCGACTAGCGGGAGTACAGATACGCAGTATTTT	CASSDFPTSGSTDTQYF
-	TRBV9	many	13	TRBJ1-2	TGTGCCAGCAGCGACCCCGCAAACTATGGCTACACCTTC	CASSDPANYGYTF
-	TRBV9	many	16	TRBJ2-5	TGTGCCAGCAGCGTAAGCCCCGGGGCGGGGGCAGAGACCCAGTACTTC	CASSVSPGAGAETQYF
TRBD1	TRBV9	many	14	TRBJ1-2	TGTGCCAGCAGTCAACAGGGGACGGGCTATGGCTACACCTTC	CASSQQGTGYGYTF
-	TRBV9	many	14	TRBJ2-5	TGTGCCAGCAGCGTAGGGCAAAACCAAGAGACCCAGTACTTC	CASSVGQNQETQYF
TRBD1	TRBV9	many	18	TRBJ1-2	TGTGCCAGCAGCGTAGAGGCCCGGACAGGGAGGGGATATGGTGGCTACACCTTC	CASSVEARTGRGYGGYTF
TRBD2	TRBV9	many	20	TRBJ2-2	TGTGCCAGCAGCCCCGGCCCCGGACTAGCGGGGGGGCCGGGCACCGGGGAGCTGTTTTTT	CASSPGPGLAGGPGTGELFF
-	TRBV21-1	few	22	TRBJ2-3	TGTGCCAGCAGTAAGGGAACTAGCGGACTAGCGGGGGGACCCCGGAGCACAGATACGCAGTATTTT	CASSKGTSGLAGGPRSTDTQYF
TRBD2	TRBV9	many	16	TRBJ2-1	TGTGCCAGCAGCCCCGGACTAGCGGGACTAGTCGGTGAGCAGTTCTTC	CASSPGLAGLVGEQFF
-	TRBV23-1	-	13	TRBJ2-2	TGTGTCAGCTGTCAACAGAGAACCCCTGAGCTGTTTTTT	CVSCQQRTPELFF
-	TRBV9	many	14	TRBJ1-4	TGTGCCAGCAGCGTAGAACAGGGTGGTGAAAAACTGTTTTTT	CASSVEQGGEKLFF
-	TRBV9	many	14	TRBJ2-5	TGTGCCAGCAGCCCACAGGGATTACAAGAGACCCAGTACTTC	CASSPQGLQETQYF
TRBD2	TRBV9	many	12	TRBJ2-1	TGTGCCAGCAGCAGACGGGGGGATGAGCAGTTCTTC	CASSRRGDEQFF
-	TRBV9	medium-sized	14	TRBJ2-1	TGTGCCAGCAGCGTAGATCCAGCGGGCAATGAGCAGTTCTTC	CASSVDPAGNEQFF
TRBD2	TRBV9	many	16	TRBJ2-2	TGTGCCAGCAGCCTAGGGACTAGCGGCAACACCGGGGAGCTGTTTTTT	CASSLGTSGNTGELFF
TRBD1	TRBV9	many	18	TRBJ2-1	TGTGCCAGCAGCGTAGCCACAGGGGCCCGCTTATCCTACAATGAGCAGTTCTTC	CASSVATGARLSYNEQFF
-	TRBV9	many	12	TRBJ1-2	TGTGCCAGCAGCGACGGTGGCTATGGCTACACCTTC	CASSDGGYGYTF
-	TRBV9	many	14	TRBJ2-1	TGTGCCAGCAGCGTAGGAAGCCAGGGGAATGAGCAGTTCTTC	CASSVGSQGNEQFF
-	TRBV9	many	13	TRBJ1-2	TGTGCCAGCAGCGGCGGGACCTCGGATGGCTACACCTTC	CASSGGTSDGYTF
-	TRBV9	many	14	TRBJ2-2	TGTGCCAGCAGCGTGACTACCGACACCGGGGAGCTGTTTTTT	CASSVTTDTGELFF
TRBD2	TRBV9	many	17	TRBJ2-3	TGTGCCAGCAGCGTAGAGGATAGCGGGAGGGCAGCAGATACGCAGTATTTT	CASSVEDSGRAADTQYF
-	TRBV9	few	14	TRBJ2-5	TGTGCCAGCAGCGCTGCAGGGGACCAAGAGACCCAGTACTTC	CASSAAGDQETQYF
TRBD1	TRBV23-1	many	13	TRBJ2-3	TGCGTCAAGAAAGGGGGCCGGTCAGATACGCAGTATTTT	CVKKGGRSDTQYF
TRBD2	TRBV9	many	16	TRBJ2-3	TGTGCCAGCAGCGTAGCGGCGGGGGGGGACACAGATACGCAGTATTTT	CASSVAAGGDTDTQYF
-	TRBV9	many	15	TRBJ2-3	TGTGCCAGCAGCGTAGGCCGCAGCGGTAAGGATACGCAGTATTTT	CASSVGRSGKDTQYF
-	TRBV9	-	13	TRBJ2-1	TGTGCCAGCAGCGCCAGGCTTGGGGATGAGCAGTTCTTC	CASSARLGDEQFF
-	TRBV9	many	14	TRBJ1-1	TGTGCCAGCAGCGTAGACCCCCAGGACACTGAAGCTTTCTTT	CASSVDPQDTEAFF
-	TRBV9	many	15	TRBJ2-4	TGTGCCAGCAGCGTAGGTAATGGGCAGGGGAACATTCAGTACTTC	CASSVGNGQGNIQYF
-	TRBV6-7	many	14	TRBJ1-4	TGTGCCAGCAGTTACTCGAAGGGGGGCAGAAAACTGTTTTTT	CASSYSKGGRKLFF